Shown below are 26 T cell receptor beta chains from a single sample sequenced in a study of Tregs in tolerant kidney transplant recipients. Produced via immunoSEQ multiplex PCR; TCRdb's table is partial and in-frame only. The sample yields approximately 99,000 clones, 90% seen once. The sample here was CD4+ T cells from blood, taken before the transplant. The source is a human donor who received a combined kidney and bone marrow transplant.

The chain carries TRBV5-1 and TRBJ2-3; 7 bases map to TRBD1. J gave up 4 bases and V 1 base, and 6 bases lay outside the gene matches. The CDR3 contains 15 residues. Germline V CDR1 and CDR2: SGHRS, YFSETQ. CDR3 sequence (DNA): TGCGCCAGCAGCTTGAGACAGGGTTCATCAGATACGCAGTATTTT. Translated, it gives CASSLRQGSSDTQYF.

This rearrangement joins TRBV9 to TRBJ2-5, with D possibly being TRBD2 (5 bases). From germline, CDR1 is SGDLS and CDR2 YYNGEE. CDR3 length equals 12 residues. The V gene lost 6 bases and the J gene lost 8 bases, with 14 bases spanning the gap. CDR3 nucleotides: TGTGCCAGCACTCCTAGTCGGGATACCCAGTACTTC. Encoded protein: CASTPSRDTQYF.

The J gene is TRBJ2-5, the V gene TRBV5-1; maybe TRBD1 (6 bases). Germline assignment: CDR1 SGHRS and CDR2 YFSETQ. The CDR3 is 15 residues long. The V and J ends lost 4 bases and 4 bases respectively, with 17 bases between them. The CDR3 DNA follows: TGCGCCAGCAGCAAAGGGACAACAGAGCTAGAGACCCAGTACTTC. This translates into CASSKGTTELETQYF.

This chain connects TRBV5-6 to TRBJ1-2; D uncertain. Germline CDR1 SGHDT, CDR2 YYEEEE. There are 14 residues in the CDR3. Trimming cost V 2 bases and J 0 bases, with 8 bases left between them. The CDR3 reads CASSFLPTNYGYTF. DNA for the CDR3: TGTGCCAGCAGCTTCCTACCGACTAACTATGGCTACACCTTC.

This clone occurred once. This rearrangement joins TRBV7-6 to TRBJ2-4; 9 positions agree with TRBD1. V shed 3 bases and J 9 bases; nucleotides not matched to a gene: 6. CDR1 is SGHVS and CDR2 is FNYEAQ in the germline V gene. The CDR3 spans 14 residues. The CDR3 sequence is CASSLGQGSGIQYF. The CDR3 region has the DNA TGTGCCAGCAGCTTGGGACAGGGATCAGGCATTCAGTACTTC.

The chain recombines TRBV6-6 with TRBJ1-1; perhaps TRBD1 as D (6 bases). This CDR3 is 16 amino acids long. The ends were cut back, 4 bases at V and 1 base at J, with 16 bases in the middle. Germline-derived CDR1 and CDR2 are MNHNY and SVGAGI (reference sequence). The CDR3 loop is CASSWGKPGQNTEAFF. The CDR3 bases are TGTGCCAGCAGTTGGGGGAAGCCGGGACAGAACACTGAAGCTTTCTTT.

V gene TRBV5-1 combines with J gene TRBJ1-2; the match to TRBD1 covers 9 bases. Trimming cost V 4 bases and J 2 bases; bases outside gene matches: 6. Germline V gene sequence: CDR1 SGHRS, CDR2 YFSETQ. The CDR3 length is 15 residues. CDR3 bases: TGCGCCAGCAGCCCGGGACAGGGTCCAAACTATGGCTACACCTTC. The encoded protein is CASSPGQGPNYGYTF.

CDR3 loop: CASSLPNQGVYGYTF. The CDR3 coding sequence is TGTGCCAGCAGCTTACCGAATCAGGGGGTCTATGGCTACACCTTC. J is TRBJ1-2 and V is TRBV5-4; 7 bases are shared with TRBD1. This CDR3 has 15 amino acids. The V segment lost 2 bases and the J segment 4 bases; nucleotides outside the gene matches: 8. Germline CDR1 and CDR2: SGHNT and YYREEE (reference sequence). The full variable domain, completed using reference TRBV5-4 and TRBJ1-2, is ETGVTQSPTHLIKTRGQQVTLRCSSQSGHNTVSWYQQALGQGPQFIFQYYREEENGRGNFPPRFSGLQFPNYSSELNVNALELDDSALYLCASSLPNQGVYGYTFGSGTRLTVV.

The rearrangement uses TRBV7-6 and TRBJ2-5; a possible D gene is TRBD2 (7 bases). CDR1 and CDR2 (germline): SGHVS, FNYEAQ. The CDR3 contains 16 residues. Trimming left V 7 bases short and J 5 bases short, with 23 bases between. The chain's CDR3 is CASKKVGGASVETQYF. The CDR3 DNA sequence: TGTGCCAGCAAGAAAGTGGGGGGGGCCTCGGTGGAGACCCAGTACTTC.

The rearrangement uses TRBV4-2 and TRBJ1-2; 9 bases are shared with TRBD1. This CDR3 is built from 15 residues. V lost 2 bases and J lost 1; bases outside the gene matches: 2. In germline, CDR1 is LGHNA, CDR2 YNFKEQ. CDR3 in amino acids: CASSQPTGGNYGYTF. The CDR3 DNA is TGTGCCAGCAGCCAACCGACAGGGGGTAACTATGGCTACACCTTC.

The genes are TRBV7-2 and TRBJ2-1; 9 bases align to TRBD2. In germline, CDR1 is SGHTA, CDR2 FQGNSA. This CDR3 is 14 amino acids long. V dropped 5 bases and J dropped 5; count of bases not matched to a gene: 4. Written as DNA, the CDR3 is TGTGCCAGCAGCCAGGGACTAGCCGACAATGAGCAGTTCTTC. This translates into CASSQGLADNEQFF.

The chain uses TRBV19 and TRBJ2-7; a possible D gene is TRBD1 (6 bases). Germline V gene lookup returns CDR1 LNHDA and CDR2 SQIVND (reference sequence). There are 14 residues in the CDR3. V lost 3 bases, J lost 4 bases, and 13 bases lay in between. The CDR3 nucleotides read TGTGCCAGTAGTATGCAGGGACATGAGTACGAGCAGTACTTC. Its translation: CASSMQGHEYEQYF.

The CDR3 nucleotides read TGTGCCAGCAGCTTAGAACCTCCCCAGAATAGCAATCAGCCCCAGCATTTT. It is translated as CASSLEPPQNSNQPQHF. The chain couples TRBV7-8 to TRBJ1-5, with D unresolved. From germline, CDR1 is SGHVS and CDR2 FQNEAQ. The CDR3 loop spans 17 amino acids. Trimming removed 1 base at V and 0 bases at J, with 13 bases between.

This clone was counted a single time. V gene TRBV11-2 combines with J gene TRBJ1-1, with D possibly matching TRBD1 (5 bases). V lost 5 bases and J lost 1, with 17 bases in between. Germline values: CDR1 SGHAT, CDR2 FQNNGV. This CDR3 is built from 16 residues. The DNA for the CDR3 is TGTGCCAGCAGCCCCATTCAGGGAAAGGGGAACACTGAAGCTTTCTTT. This translates into CASSPIQGKGNTEAFF.

This chain connects TRBV7-9 to TRBJ1-2; weak D call: TRBD1 (5 bases). V lost 1 base and J lost 8, with 8 bases in between. The CDR3 has 12 residues. Germline values: CDR1 SEHNR, CDR2 FQNEAQ (reference sequence). The CDR3 DNA reads TGTGCCAGCAGCTTAGAATCAGGGGGCTACACCTTC. It translates to CASSLESGGYTF.

This rearrangement joins TRBV28 to TRBJ1-2; D is uncertain. This CDR3 has 13 residues. CDR1 is MDHEN and CDR2 is SYDVKM in the germline V gene. The V and J ends lost 3 bases and 2 bases respectively, with 7 bases between them. CDR3 residues: CASSLRQNYGYTF. The CDR3 bases are TGTGCCAGCAGTTTGAGGCAGAACTATGGCTACACCTTC.

In its sample, this clone was seen once. The J gene is TRBJ2-1, the V gene TRBV4-1; 11 positions agree with TRBD1. This CDR3 spans 17 amino acids. The trim removed 4 bases at V and 2 bases at J, leaving 7 bases unmatched. The germline V gene encodes CDR1 MGHRA and CDR2 YSYEKL. CDR3 DNA: TGCGCCAGCAGCCGGATAAGGGGACAGGGGGCCTACAATGAGCAGTTCTTC. This codes for CASSRIRGQGAYNEQFF.

The chain joins TRBV7-8 to TRBJ2-3; TRBD2 matches at 8 bases. Trimming at V came to 3 bases and at J to 5 bases, leaving 10 bases not matched to a gene. This CDR3 is built from 16 residues. In germline, CDR1 is SGHVS, CDR2 FQNEAQ. CDR3 sequence (DNA): TGTGCCAGCAGCTTCGGACTAGCATCTAGGTTAGATACGCAGTATTTT. It translates to CASSFGLASRLDTQYF.

The V call is TRBV19, the J call TRBJ1-5, with 7 bases lining up with TRBD1. The trim removed 6 bases at V and 0 bases at J, leaving 5 bases unmatched. CDR1 and CDR2 (germline): LNHDA, SQIVND (reference sequence). This CDR3 region has 15 residues. CDR3 nucleotide sequence: TGTGCCAGTAGGAAAACAGGGGATAGCAATCAGCCCCAGCATTTT. Protein: CASRKTGDSNQPQHF.

The J gene is TRBJ2-4, the V gene TRBV4-2, with TRBD2 identical over 11 bases. CDR1 LGHNA and CDR2 YNFKEQ come from the germline V gene. The J segment lost 7 bases and the V segment lost 1 base, leaving 6 bases of the junction unmatched. This CDR3 comprises 16 residues. For the CDR3, the DNA is TGTGCCAGCAGCCAAGTGTCATCTAGCGGGGGGAACATTCAGTACTTC. This translates into CASSQVSSSGGNIQYF.

The chain carries TRBV19 and TRBJ2-7; D uncertain. V was pared by 5 bases and J by 7 bases, with 27 bases between. This CDR3 contains 17 residues. CDR1 LNHDA and CDR2 SQIVND come from the germline V gene (reference sequence). The CDR3 nucleotides read TGTGCCAGTAGTGCCTTGGCCAGATATTCCCCTCTCAGGGAGCAGTACTTC. Protein: CASSALARYSPLREQYF.

The J gene is TRBJ1-5, the V gene TRBV2; 9 bases match TRBD1. Germline CDR1 and CDR2: SNHLY and FYNNEI. The CDR3 is 15 amino acids. With 0 bases clipped from V and 5 bases from J, the junction kept 2 bases outside the gene matches. CDR3 nucleotide sequence: TGTGCCAGCAGTGAAGCTGGACAGGGGTATCAGCCCCAGCATTTT. It translates to CASSEAGQGYQPQHF.

The V call is TRBV11-2, the J call TRBJ2-7; a possible D gene is TRBD2 (6 bases). V lost 3 bases, J lost 4 bases, and 7 bases lay in between. Per germline, CDR1 SGHAT and CDR2 FQNNGV. The CDR3 length is 12 residues. The CDR3: CASSFGSYEQYF. CDR3 DNA: TGTGCCAGCAGCTTCGGGAGTTACGAGCAGTACTTC. Full variable domain (missing parts from reference TRBV11-2 and TRBJ2-7): EAGVAQSPRYKIIEKRQSVAFWCNPISGHATLYWYQQILGQGPKLLIQFQNNGVVDDSQLPKDRFSAERLKGVDSTLKIQPAKLEDSAVYLCASSFGSYEQYFGPGTRLTVT.

The chain carries TRBV5-6 and TRBJ1-4; D is undetermined. V was clipped by 4 bases and J by 8 bases, with 18 bases between them. Per germline, CDR1 SGHDT and CDR2 YYEEEE. CDR3 length: 15 amino acids. Here the CDR3 reads CASSPRGRGGEKLFF. The CDR3 nucleotides are TGTGCCAGCAGCCCAAGAGGGCGGGGAGGGGAAAAACTGTTTTTT.

The gene calls are TRBV7-2 and TRBJ1-5; 7 nucleotides line up with TRBD1. This CDR3 region has 15 residues. V lost 3 bases, J lost 4 bases, and 6 bases stayed unmatched. Germline values: CDR1 SGHTA, CDR2 FQGNSA. The CDR3 loop reads CASSFAGTVNQPQHF. CDR3 DNA sequence: TGTGCCAGCAGCTTTGCGGGGACAGTTAATCAGCCCCAGCATTTT.

The rearrangement links TRBV19 to TRBJ2-7, with D hard to call. V was pared by 6 bases and J by 3 bases, with 6 bases between. The CDR3 is made up of 11 amino acids. Germline assignment: CDR1 LNHDA and CDR2 SQIVND (reference sequence). The CDR3 sequence: CASSLGYEQYF. DNA for the CDR3: TGTGCCAGTAGCCTCGGCTACGAGCAGTACTTC. The full variable domain, with the rest looked up from reference TRBV19 and TRBJ2-7, is DGGITQSPKYLFRKEGQNVTLSCEQNLNHDAMYWYRQDPGQGLRLIYYSQIVNDFQKGDIAEGYSVSREKKESFPLTVTSAQKNPTAFYLCASSLGYEQYFGPGTRLTVT.